This TCR beta chain was sequenced in a study of blood T cell repertoires in COVID-19. In the study overall: The United States, Italy and Spain supplied acute and convalescent COVID-19 samples.

Trimming cost V 6 bases and J 2 bases; bases outside gene matches: 11. The CDR3 has 16 residues. CDR1 PRHDT and CDR2 FYEKMQ come from the germline V gene (reference sequence). The data were produced by immunoSEQ multiplex PCR, yet TCRdb's version contains in-frame clones alone and is incomplete. The sample lists a few hundred thousand clones, around four fifths seen once, with roughly 1.9% in the top ten. Material: peripheral blood. This clonotype was obtained from a man younger than 40 who had recovered from COVID-19. The chain couples TRBV13 to TRBJ2-3; 7 bases fit TRBD2. The CDR3 DNA is TGTGCCAGCAGACACCGGACTAGTCGAGTCACAGATACGCAGTATTTT. Translated, it gives CASRHRTSRVTDTQYF.